This TCR beta chain was obtained from a study of T cell clonality in common variable immunodeficiency (dated by TCRdb to the mid-2010s). Predominantly Caucasian heritage was noted among both the CVID patients and the healthy controls. Heparinized peripheral whole blood samples of 5 to 8 ml were collected from each donor. Genomic DNA from adults with common variable immune deficiency (CVID) and from healthy adult controls was used for sequencing of TCRbeta CDR3 repertoires. The control group comprised 22 healthy adult volunteers, some 12 female and about 10 male, aged about 23 to 66 years with a mean age of roughly 32. Diluted blood was density-centrifuged over Hypaque 1077 or Ficoll-Paque to isolate peripheral blood mononuclear cells. Unsorted mononuclear cells served as the source of genomic DNA, which was extracted either by Qiagen column purification or by a centrifugation-based method. In regard to this clone: Its antigen remains unidentified.

For sequencing, equivalent amounts of genomic DNA were input from CVID and control samples. For every sample, a 60 bp segment covering the rearranged TCRbeta CDR3 region was amplified and then sequenced. The immunoSEQ assay, a bias-corrected multiplex PCR combined with high-throughput sequencing, was used to amplify TCRbeta. The original pipeline was this. Each unique nucleotide sequence was treated as a clone and annotated with V, D and J genes, copy number and frequency. Sequences were labeled productive if in frame, and non-productive if out of frame or containing stop codons. As previously described, Shannon's entropy was used to calculate clonality. The predicted amino acid sequences of productive clones were used to derive mean CDR3 Kyte-Doolittle hydropathy. Using the R hclust function, scaled V gene usage was clustered hierarchically with Manhattan distance and complete linkage. To assess clone sharing by CDR3 amino acid sequence, 12 repertoires per group were resampled over 100 rounds. The repertoires were searched for about 70 published EBV-specific TCRbeta sequences and some 250 published CMV-specific TCRbeta sequences. Analysis left out a couple of CVID samples that produced under 10,000 sequences, so a few dozen CVID repertoires remained. In TCRdb, the immuneACCESS table is reduced to in-frame sequences with V and J assigned. These tables do not hold every clone; where another copy was compared, an unresolved V gene accounts for under half, and the others remain unexplained. The DNA gave D and trimming, while V, J and clone size come from that table. The table notes about 33,000 clones here, none of them singletons. The top ten clonotypes cover approximately 4.7% of the sample.

The investigation overall reported the following: According to the authors, figuring out what caused the increased clonality in CVID would require sequencing the repertoires of T cell subpopulations. TCRbeta clonality was higher in CVID subjects than in healthy controls (t-test p = 0.018), and the increase was most characteristic of about a third of subjects. Even though DNA input was equal, the average per sample came to 65,000 to 100,000 unique sequences for controls compared with some 29,000 for CVID samples. Reportedly, TCRbeta sequences from CVID had fewer deletions and N-nucleotide insertions, and highly modified clones with 13 or more V deletions were absent from CVID. Patient heterogeneity within the CVID cohort put limits on correlating repertoire features with clinical complications. CVID subjects shared fewer TCRbeta clones with each other than healthy controls did (p < 0.0001).

This sequence was found in a person between 18 and 75 years old in good health. Sequenced sample: peripheral blood mononuclear cells.

The DNA read from the CDR3 is TGTGCCAGTAGTTTCCTAATAGCGGGAGGAGGCGAC. This yields the protein CASSFLIAGGGD. The whole CDR3 protein reads CASSFLIAGGGDYTF. This chain is built from TRBV19 and TRBJ1-2; the D gene remains uncertain. The CDR3 end lies 3 residues beyond the end of the read and is filled in from the germline J gene. The germline V gene (reference sequence) specifies LNHDA as CDR1 and SQIVND as CDR2. From the cysteine through the phenylalanine, the CDR3 covers 15 amino acids. Shown are 36 bases from within the CDR3, in frame from base 1.